This T cell receptor beta chain was observed in a study of blood T cell repertoires in COVID-19. In the study overall: COVID-19 samples, acute and convalescent, were from the United States, Italy and Spain.

Authors' methods: Researchers report that nucleated cell counts were estimated from reference gene primer amplification. Assay used: immunoSEQ multiplex PCR; TCRdb lists only in-frame clones, some missing. V and J calls and clone size are copied from that table; D and trimming were computed from the DNA. Of 150,000 to 200,000 clones in the sample, around nine tenths are singletons; the top ten hold roughly a sixth. The germline V gene encodes CDR1 SNHLY and CDR2 FYNNEI. Trimming took 3 bases from V and 5 from J, leaving 17 bases between them. CDR3 length: 15 residues. V is TRBV2 and J is TRBJ2-7; possibly TRBD2 for D (5 bases). The clonotype was recovered from a man aged 60-69 years with active or convalescent COVID-19. Sequences were obtained from peripheral blood. The CDR3 DNA reads as TGTGCCAGCAGTGAGGAACTAGAGGAGCTTCACGAGCAGTACTTC. Translating gives CASSEELEELHEQYF. Based on the CDR3 plus reference TRBV2 and TRBJ2-7, the full variable domain is EPEVTQTPSHQVTQMGQEVILRCVPISNHLYFYWYRQILGQKVEFLVSFYNNEISEKSEIFDDQFSVERPDGSNFTLKIRSTKLEDSAMYFCASSEELEELHEQYFGPGTRLTVT.